Below, 20 T cell receptor beta chains from the same sample are listed, as sequenced in a study of T cell repertoires in cytomegalovirus infection. TCRdb ran MiXCR on the reads and lists one entry per CDR3 protein. The data hold more than 400,000 distinct CDR3 sequences, with more than 25% observed a single time. Sequencing was performed on PBMCs. Every receptor here comes from a human donor in good health (CMV status not recorded). Some clones in this sample may be carry-over from other donors' samples.

This clonotype turned up a few times. For the CDR3, the DNA is TGCAGTGCTGACATTGGGACAGGGGTCTACGAGCAGTACTTC. Its protein product is CSADIGTGVYEQYF. The chain joins TRBV20-1 to TRBJ2-7; TRBD1 matches at 10 bases. V gave up 5 bases and J gave up 3 bases; unmatched junction bases: 7. Germline CDR1 DFQATT, CDR2 SNEGSKA (reference sequence). The CDR3 extends over 14 amino acids.

The chain employs TRBV7-9 and TRBJ2-2; 8 bases align to TRBD1. CDR3 size: 16 residues. Per germline, CDR1 SEHNR and CDR2 FQNEAQ (reference sequence). The V segment lost 6 bases and the J segment 4 bases; nucleotides outside the gene matches: 10. CDR3 in amino acids: CASREAGGTGTGELFF. The CDR3 DNA is TGTGCCAGCAGAGAGGCAGGGGGCACGGGCACCGGGGAGCTGTTTTTT.

The V and J genes are TRBV5-1 and TRBJ2-5; TRBD1 is a possible D gene (6 bases). The CDR3 has 15 residues. Deletions cut 4 bases from V and 5 bases from J, with 18 bases between. Germline lookup yields CDR1 SGHRS and CDR2 YFSETQ. CDR3 residues: CASSKGPTGEETQYF. In nucleotides, the CDR3 is TGCGCCAGCAGCAAAGGACCGACAGGCGAGGAGACCCAGTACTTC.

This clonotype was counted between two and nine times. The junction differs from germline at one of its ends, possibly a read error. V gene TRBV5-3 combines with J gene TRBJ1-1; weak D call: TRBD1 (6 bases). TRBV5-3 belongs to the ORF category, with a function that is uncertain. The CDR3 sequence is 15 residues long. CDR3 in amino acids: CASSLPGQKNTEAFF. As DNA, the CDR3 is TGTGCCAGCAGCTTACCGGGACAAAAGAACACTGAAGCTTTCTTT.

J is TRBJ1-2 and V is TRBV5-4, with 9 bases matching TRBD1. After removal of 0 bases from V and 8 bases from J, the junction contained 5 bases not matched to a gene. This CDR3 comprises 14 residues. The germline V gene has CDR1 SGHNT and CDR2 YYREEE (reference sequence). The CDR3 coding sequence is TGTGCCAGCAGCTTGGGGGACAGGGTTCGCGGCTACACCTTC. It translates to CASSLGDRVRGYTF.

This clonotype was found many times. The V gene is TRBV7-2, the J gene TRBJ2-5, with D possibly matching TRBD2 (6 bases). The CDR3 is made up of 13 amino acids. V lost 7 bases to trimming and J lost 5 bases, with 14 bases between them. Germline V CDR1 and CDR2: SGHTA, FQGNSA. The CDR3 is CASTKRASETQYF. The CDR3 bases are TGTGCCAGCACCAAGCGGGCGTCCGAGACCCAGTACTTC. Combining the CDR3 with reference TRBV7-2 and TRBJ2-5 gives the whole variable domain GAGVSQSPSNKVTEKGKDVELRCDPISGHTALYWYRQSLGQGLEFLIYFQGNSAPDKSGLPSDRFSAERTGGSVSTLTIQRTQQEDSAVYLCASTKRASETQYFGPGTRLLVL.

J is TRBJ2-1 and V is TRBV19; no definite D call. The germline V gene has CDR1 LNHDA and CDR2 SQIVND (reference sequence). Between the trimmed V and J ends, which lost 6 bases and 7 bases, there was a span of 7 bases. This CDR3 comprises 11 residues. CDR3 nucleotide sequence: TGTGCCAGTAGGGGTAGGAATGAGCAGTTCTTC. Encoded protein: CASRGRNEQFF. The whole variable domain, remainder taken from reference TRBV19 and TRBJ2-1, is DGGITQSPKYLFRKEGQNVTLSCEQNLNHDAMYWYRQDPGQGLRLIYYSQIVNDFQKGDIAEGYSVSREKKESFPLTVTSAQKNPTAFYLCASRGRNEQFFGPGTRLTVL.

The chain employs TRBV6-4 and TRBJ2-3; 7 bases fit TRBD2. The germline gives CDR1 MRHNA, CDR2 SNTAGT. J gave up 2 bases and V 6 bases, and 8 bases lay outside the gene matches. This CDR3 region has 15 residues. CDR3 nucleotides: TGTGCCAGCAGCCCCCGGGGGGACCCCACAGATACGCAGTATTTT. This codes for CASSPRGDPTDTQYF.

The rearrangement joins TRBV7-9 to TRBJ1-3; D unresolved. Germline V gene data show CDR1 as SEHNR and CDR2 as FQNEAQ (reference sequence). The ends were cut back, 5 bases at V and 0 bases at J, with 17 bases in the middle. This CDR3 region has 17 residues. Here the CDR3 reads CASSDVRRKISGNTIYF. The CDR3 region has the DNA TGTGCCAGCAGCGACGTCCGACGGAAGATCTCTGGAAACACCATATATTTT. Supplemented by reference TRBV7-9 and TRBJ1-3, the full variable domain reads DTGVSQNPRHKITKRGQNVTFRCDPISEHNRLYWYRQTLGQGPEFLTYFQNEAQLEKSRLLSDRFSAERPKGSFSTLEIQRTEQGDSAMYLCASSDVRRKISGNTIYFGEGSWLTVV.

This chain connects TRBV25-1 to TRBJ1-6, with D possibly TRBD1 on 6 matching bases. Germline V gene lookup returns CDR1 MGHDK and CDR2 SYGVNS. The CDR3 has 14 amino acids. V shed 6 bases and J shed 7 bases, with 13 bases lying between them. CDR3 DNA: TGTGCCAGCAGCGCGGGACAAGGGAATTCACCCCTCCACTTT. Amino acids: CASSAGQGNSPLHF.

The chain employs TRBV6-5 and TRBJ2-7; D gene uncertain. Per germline, CDR1 MNHEY and CDR2 SVGAGI. V lost 7 bases and J 6 bases, leaving 4 bases between the germline ends. The CDR3 spans 9 residues. The CDR3 spells CASISEQYV. The CDR3 coding sequence is TGTGCCAGCATATCCGAGCAGTACGTC.

J is TRBJ1-1 and V is TRBV19; D remains ambiguous. The CDR3 consists of 14 residues. CDR1 is LNHDA, CDR2 SQIVND, per germline (reference sequence). V dropped 4 bases and J dropped 1 base, with 10 bases sitting between them. The CDR3 spells CASSRQAENTEAFF. DNA for the CDR3: TGTGCCAGTAGTAGGCAGGCCGAGAACACTGAAGCTTTCTTT.

This clonotype was observed a few times. This chain's CDR3 is CASSTDRVKFF. CDR3 coding DNA: TGTGCCAGCAGTACTGACAGGGTCAAGTTCTTC. The chain recombines TRBV2 with TRBJ2-1; 7 bases line up with TRBD1. The CDR3 extends over 11 amino acids. Germline lookup yields CDR1 SNHLY and CDR2 FYNNEI. Trimming took 5 bases from V and 14 from J; bases not matched to a gene: 6.

This clonotype came up a few times. The gene calls are TRBV6-5 and TRBJ1-3; tentatively, D is TRBD1 (6 bases). Germline V gives CDR1 MNHEY, CDR2 SVGAGI. This CDR3 has 14 amino acids. Trimming removed 5 bases from V and 10 bases from J, with 18 bases in between. The CDR3 loop is CASSAAGGSGTIYF. The CDR3 region has the DNA TGTGCCAGCAGTGCCGCCGGGGGCAGCGGGACCATATATTTT.

The V call is TRBV19, the J call TRBJ2-1; D possibly corresponds to TRBD2 (6 bases). CDR1 and CDR2 (germline): LNHDA, SQIVND (reference sequence). Trimming cost V 7 bases and J 2 bases, with 18 bases left between them. The CDR3 runs to 16 residues. The CDR3 DNA reads TGTGCCAGTACCTCAGTTTTAGCGGTACCCTACAATGAGCAGTTCTTC. Encoded protein: CASTSVLAVPYNEQFF.

This clonotype has more than one count but fewer than ten. This chain's CDR3 is CATGLLRTEAFF. The CDR3 nucleotides are TGTGCCACTGGACTCCTGCGAACTGAAGCTTTCTTT. This sequence joins TRBV12-3 or TRBV12-4 and TRBJ1-1; D gene ambiguous. This CDR3 spans 12 amino acids. V lost 10 bases, J lost 5 bases, and 14 bases lay in between.

The rearrangement joins TRBV7-4 to TRBJ2-3; TRBD2 might be the D (5 bases). The CDR3 runs to 13 residues. Germline V gives CDR1 SGHVT, CDR2 SQSDAQ. V lost 2 bases, J lost 9 bases, and 12 bases lay in between. In DNA, the CDR3 is TGTGCCAGCAGCTTACGCGAGGGTCTCACGCAGTATTTT. Its protein product is CASSLREGLTQYF.

The chain joins TRBV7-9 to TRBJ1-3, with D perhaps matching TRBD1 (6 bases). Trimming cost V 5 bases and J 6 bases, with 17 bases left between them. From germline, CDR1 is SEHNR and CDR2 FQNEAQ (reference sequence). The CDR3 extends over 15 amino acids. CDR3 DNA: TGTGCCAGCAGCGCGACACGGGACAATCTAAACACCATATATTTT. Protein product: CASSATRDNLNTIYF.

V and J are TRBV20-1 and TRBJ2-3; weak D call: TRBD2 (6 bases). This CDR3 contains 14 residues. The germline CDR1 and CDR2 sequences are DFQATT and SNEGSKA (reference sequence). V was clipped by 3 bases and J by 2 bases, with 12 bases between them. In DNA form, the CDR3 reads TGCAGTGCTAGCCGAGCGGGTCCCACAGATACGCAGTATTTT. This encodes CSASRAGPTDTQYF.

This clonotype showed up just a few times. The chain employs TRBV4-1 and TRBJ2-7, with D unclear. CDR1 and CDR2 (germline): MGHRA, YSYEKL. This CDR3 region has 14 residues. Trimming pared 0 bases from V and 0 bases from J, leaving 6 bases between. The CDR3 reads CASSQESSSYEQYV. The DNA for the CDR3 is TGCGCCAGCAGCCAAGAATCTAGCTCCTACGAGCAGTACGTC.